These 16 T cell receptor beta chains were all obtained from the same sample, sequenced in a study of blood T cell repertoires in COVID-19. Some clones are missing from TCRdb's copy, which holds only in-frame ones; the method was immunoSEQ multiplex PCR. The top ten hold about 3.6% of the sample, which has about 55,000 clones, approximately 90% seen once. Sequencing was done on a sample of peripheral blood. The receptor source for this set is a man in his forties with COVID-19, enrolled during active disease.

V usage is TRBV3-1 (or the pseudogene TRBV3-2) and J usage is TRBJ1-3, with D unresolved. CDR1 LGHDT and CDR2 YNNKEL come from the germline V gene (reference sequence). This CDR3 is 13 amino acids long. V gave up 3 bases and J gave up 0 bases, with 3 bases separating them. The CDR3, as DNA: TGTGCCAGCAGCCACCACTCTGGAAACACCATATATTTT. Residues: CASSHHSGNTIYF.

J is TRBJ2-3 and V is TRBV19; 10 bases are a match to TRBD2. Germline CDR1 and CDR2: LNHDA and SQIVND (reference sequence). The CDR3 covers 16 residues. The junction had 6 bases not matched to a gene; V was cut back by 3 bases and J by 3 bases. Here the CDR3 DNA reads TGTGCCAGTAGTATCGGGGCTAGCGGGGGAACAGATACGCAGTATTTT. Amino acid sequence: CASSIGASGGTDTQYF.

This sequence joins TRBV5-1 and TRBJ1-1; 7 bases agree with TRBD1. Germline-derived CDR1 and CDR2 are SGHRS and YFSETQ. Trimming cost V 1 base and J 0 bases; bases outside gene matches: 0. The CDR3 contains 14 residues. CDR3 coding DNA: TGCGCCAGCAGCTTGCAGGGGGTGAACACTGAAGCTTTCTTT. It encodes CASSLQGVNTEAFF.

The rearrangement uses TRBV5-1 and TRBJ2-1; TRBD2 matches 9 bases. This CDR3 has 14 amino acids. Per germline, CDR1 SGHRS and CDR2 YFSETQ. Trimming removed 0 bases from V and 7 bases from J; junction bases left unmatched: 2. This CDR3 is CASSLELAGNEQFF. CDR3 sequence (DNA): TGCGCCAGCAGCTTGGAGCTAGCGGGGAATGAGCAGTTCTTC.

The rearrangement uses TRBV30 and TRBJ1-1, with D perhaps matching TRBD1 (6 bases). This CDR3 comprises 16 residues. CDR1 and CDR2 (germline): GTSNPN, SVGIG (reference sequence). The V and J ends lost 1 base and 9 bases respectively, with 24 bases between them. The CDR3 DNA reads TGTGCCTGGAGTGAACAAGGGGGTGGGACACGGTTAAAAGCTTTCTTT. The encoded protein is CAWSEQGGGTRLKAFF.

The V call is TRBV20-1, the J call TRBJ1-5; no clear D gene. Trimming took off 7 bases at V and 5 bases at J, with 6 bases between the two ends. The germline gives CDR1 DFQATT, CDR2 SNEGSKA (reference sequence). The CDR3 has 10 amino acids. The CDR3, as DNA: TGCAGTGTCGGTTATCAGCCCCAGCATTTT. Its translation: CSVGYQPQHF.

The J gene is TRBJ1-2, the V gene TRBV30; 9 nucleotides match TRBD1. Germline lookup yields CDR1 GTSNPN and CDR2 SVGIG (reference sequence). V shed 5 bases and J 4 bases; nucleotides not matched to a gene: 8. This CDR3 region has 14 residues. Written as DNA, the CDR3 is TGTGCCTGGGGACGGGGACAGGGAAGCTATGGCTACACCTTC. Its protein product is CAWGRGQGSYGYTF.

The chain has TRBV15 and TRBJ2-7; D remains unclear. The germline V gene has CDR1 LNHNV and CDR2 YYDKDF (reference sequence). The germline V and J ends were trimmed by 5 bases and 2 bases, with 16 bases remaining between them. This CDR3 spans 15 amino acids. CDR3 DNA: TGTGCCACCAGCCCCCTGGGTACTAACCCCTACGAGCAGTACTTC. Protein product: CATSPLGTNPYEQYF.

This clone was recorded a few times. The chain has TRBV28 and TRBJ1-2, with a possible D match to TRBD1 (6 bases). Germline V gene data show CDR1 as MDHEN and CDR2 as SYDVKM. This CDR3 spans 12 amino acids. The V end was cut by 5 bases, the J end by 7 bases, with 11 bases between. CDR3 nucleotide sequence: TGTGCCAGCAGTCTCGACAGGTCTGGCTACACCTTC. It is translated as CASSLDRSGYTF.

The chain carries TRBV5-1 and TRBJ2-3, with D possibly matching TRBD2 (6 bases). Deletions cut 4 bases from V and 2 bases from J, with 17 bases between. CDR3 length: 16 amino acids. CDR1 SGHRS and CDR2 YFSETQ come from the germline V gene. The CDR3 bases are TGCGCCAGCAGCCCCCAGGGTGGGGGGAACACAGATACGCAGTATTTT. It is translated as CASSPQGGGNTDTQYF.

J is TRBJ2-1 and V is TRBV11-2; D not resolved. The CDR3 runs to 13 residues. V shed 3 bases and J shed 4 bases, with 7 bases lying between them. Germline CDR1 reads SGHAT; CDR2 reads FQNNGV. This CDR3 is CASSFFSYNEQFF. The CDR3 coding sequence is TGTGCCAGCAGCTTTTTCTCTTACAATGAGCAGTTCTTC.

The chain has TRBV3-1 (or the pseudogene TRBV3-2) and TRBJ2-5; possibly TRBD1 for D (5 bases). This CDR3 has 14 residues. V was trimmed by 4 bases and J by 10 bases, leaving 19 bases between them. Germline loops: CDR1 LGHDT, CDR2 YNNKEL (reference sequence). The CDR3 region is CASSPQNAQGVQYF. The CDR3 region has the DNA TGTGCCAGCAGCCCTCAAAACGCCCAAGGGGTCCAGTACTTC.

A single count supports this clone. The rearrangement joins TRBV9 to TRBJ1-6; tentative D call: TRBD1 (5 bases). The CDR3 is made up of 14 amino acids. Trimming removed 1 base from V and 5 bases from J, with 7 bases in between. Germline V lookup: CDR1 SGDLS, CDR2 YYNGEE. CDR3 DNA: TGTGCCAGCAGCGTAAAACAGGATAATTCACCCCTCCACTTT. It translates to CASSVKQDNSPLHF.

The V call is TRBV19, the J call TRBJ2-5; 8 nucleotides agree with TRBD1. CDR3 size: 14 residues. Germline V gene sequence: CDR1 LNHDA, CDR2 SQIVND (reference sequence). Trimming cost V 7 bases and J 5 bases; bases outside gene matches: 9. The CDR3: CASTPPGQVETQYF. The CDR3 DNA reads as TGTGCCAGTACCCCACCGGGACAGGTGGAGACCCAGTACTTC.

The J gene is TRBJ2-5, the V gene TRBV12-5; TRBD1 agrees at 9 bases. Germline V gives CDR1 LGHNT, CDR2 FRNRAP. The J segment lost 3 bases and the V segment lost 4 bases, leaving 3 bases of the junction unmatched. CDR3 size: 14 residues. CDR3 amino acids: CASGSGTGKETQYF. The CDR3 DNA follows: TGTGCTAGTGGTTCAGGGACAGGGAAAGAGACCCAGTACTTC. The full variable domain, with the rest looked up from reference TRBV12-5 and TRBJ2-5, is DARVTQTPRHKVTEMGQEVTMRCQPILGHNTVFWYRQTMMQGLELLAYFRNRAPLDDSGMPKDRFSAEMPDATLATLKIQPSEPRDSAVYFCASGSGTGKETQYFGPGTRLLVL.

The V call is TRBV15, the J call TRBJ1-1; D may be TRBD1 (6 bases). The V gene's germline CDR1 is LNHNV and CDR2 YYDKDF (reference sequence). CDR3 length equals 13 residues. V lost 5 bases and J 7 bases, leaving 14 bases between the germline ends. The DNA of the CDR3 is TGTGCCACCAGCCGGGGGGGGCAGCATGAAGCTTTCTTT. Translation: CATSRGGQHEAFF.